This T cell receptor (beta chain) was captured by sequencing in a study of blood T cell repertoires in COVID-19. In the study overall: The samples span acute and convalescent COVID-19 from the United States, Italy and Spain. PBMCs, B-cell-depleted T cells, or T cells provided the cDNA or gDNA that made up the material.

Produced via immunoSEQ multiplex PCR; TCRdb's table is partial and in-frame only. The sample lists some 210,000 clones, 89% occurring once. V was cut by 2 bases and J by 2 bases, with 9 bases left in between. This CDR3 is 14 amino acids long. CDR1 and CDR2 from the germline V gene are MGHDK and SYGVNS. This TCR was recovered from a man in his sixties who had recovered from COVID-19. This chain links TRBV25-1 with TRBJ1-1; perhaps TRBD1 as D (5 bases). The sequenced sample was peripheral blood. Written as DNA, the CDR3 is TGTGCCAGCAGTGAAACAGGTTTAAACACTGAAGCTTTCTTT. Residues: CASSETGLNTEAFF.